One T cell receptor beta chain is described in this entry. The data belong to a study of cytomegalovirus exposure and HLA in healthy donors. The PCR made use of 60 Vbeta and 13 Jbeta primers. Sequencing was performed with immunoSEQ multiplex PCR; in TCRdb, only in-frame clones are kept and a portion is missing. Of about 120,000 clones listed, 60% to 85% are singletons. What was sequenced was PBMCs. This receptor was identified in a woman aged 40 to 50 in good health and CMV-seropositive.

DNA for the CDR3: TGCGCCAGCAGCCCGGGCGGAGGGATCAGCAATCAGCCCCAGCATTTT. This sequence encodes CASSPGGGISNQPQHF. The chain couples TRBV5-1 to TRBJ1-5, with no clear D. V was pared by 4 bases and J by 1 base, with 15 bases between. This CDR3 has 16 amino acids. CDR1 is SGHRS, CDR2 YFSETQ, per germline.